This T cell receptor beta chain was documented in a study of Graves' ophthalmopathy and Graves' hyperthyroidism. The authors enrolled newly diagnosed hyperthyroidism patients aged 18 to 65 with under 2 months' duration. None of the included patients had other autoimmune diseases, uncontrolled infections, pregnancy or lactation, as these led to exclusion. The diagnosis was founded upon clinical symptoms, serum thyroxine, TRAb, thyroid ultrasound and orbital computed tomography. This clonotype occurred many times. Its antigen is not known. Unmatched junction bases numbered 12, after V lost 6 bases and J lost 0 bases. Germline CDR1 and CDR2: SGHRS and YFSETQ. This CDR3 spans 16 amino acids. Whole-study results and caveats: It was with 65% to 71% sensitivity and about 72% specificity that the model predicted ophthalmopathy progression.

The authors amplified TCR beta CDR3 regions from RNA transcripts. Second-round multiplex PCR came after first-round RT-PCR with HTBI primers. TCRdb processed the multiplex PCR reads anew with MiXCR; each CDR3 protein has one entry. The sample holds 450,000 to 600,000 distinct CDR3 sequences, approximately 35% seen once. This chain joins TRBV5-1 and TRBJ2-7, with 7 bases lining up with TRBD1. This TCR derives from an adult man with Graves' hyperthyroidism. Sequencing input: peripheral blood or thyroid tissue (not recorded which). The CDR3 loop reads CASTLTGSGTSYEQYF. As DNA, the CDR3 is TGCGCCAGCACCCTGACAGGGAGCGGAACCTCCTACGAGCAGTACTTC.